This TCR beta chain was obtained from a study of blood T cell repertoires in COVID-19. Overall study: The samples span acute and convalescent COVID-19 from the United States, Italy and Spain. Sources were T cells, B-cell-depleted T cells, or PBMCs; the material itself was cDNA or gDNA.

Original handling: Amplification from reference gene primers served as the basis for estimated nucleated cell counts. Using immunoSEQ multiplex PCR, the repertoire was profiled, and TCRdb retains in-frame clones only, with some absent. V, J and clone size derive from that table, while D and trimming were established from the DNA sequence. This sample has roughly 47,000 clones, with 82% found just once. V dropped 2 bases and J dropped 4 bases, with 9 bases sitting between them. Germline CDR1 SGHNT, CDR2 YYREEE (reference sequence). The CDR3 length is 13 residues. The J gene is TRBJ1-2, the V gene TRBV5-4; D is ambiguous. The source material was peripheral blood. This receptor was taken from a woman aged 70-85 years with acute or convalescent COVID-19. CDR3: CASSFYRSYGYTF. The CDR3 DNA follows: TGTGCCAGCAGCTTTTACCGGAGCTATGGCTACACCTTC.